This T cell receptor beta chain was profiled in a study of T cells in localized non-small cell lung cancer. Germline V gene lookup returns CDR1 KGHSH and CDR2 LQKENI. The CDR3 spans 16 residues. Study-level findings and limits: Uninvolved adjacent lung showed peak T cell clonality, exceeding tumor. Of the top 100 tumor clones, median around 60 were in adjacent lung, some 30 among its top 100.

The repertoire was sequenced with immunoSEQ multiplex PCR; TCRdb's copy has only in-frame clones and lacks some. The repertoire has 1,500 to 2,000 clones, 30% to 40% of them found once; the top ten carry 15% to 20%. This clone showed up just once. Antigen specificity is unknown. Sequence at one end of the junction differs from germline and may be a read error. The rearrangement uses TRBV18 and TRBJ2-5; 10 bases line up with TRBD2. The starting material was lung tumor tissue, obtained before any cancer treatment. The clonotype originates from a woman aged 35 to 70 with stage I squamous cell lung carcinoma. CDR3 loop: CASSPGIAGGQETQYF. DNA of the CDR3: TGTGCCAGCTCACCAGGAATAGCGGGGGGACAAGAGACCCAATACTTC.